These T cell receptor beta chains were read from a single sample in a study of post-analysis software for immune sequencing data. TCRdb analysed the PCR reads with MiXCR anew, one entry per CDR3 protein. Found here are roughly 800,000 distinct CDR3 sequences, roughly 50% of them singletons; the top ten hold approximately 4.5%. Sequencing was performed on blood. These receptor sequences come from a girl between 5 and 17 years old with multiple sclerosis. CDR3s leave out the opening cysteine and the closing phenylalanine or tryptophan.

V: TRBV7-3
J: TRBJ2-1
CDR3: ASSSRGQIYNEQF

V: TRBV5-1
J: TRBJ1-2
CDR3: ASRDVYGYT

V: TRBV4-1
J: TRBJ2-3
CDR3: ASSQEMGLPPSTDTQY

V: TRBV10-3
J: -
CDR3: AISHGTDFSYEQY

V: TRBV5-1
J: TRBJ2-1
CDR3: ASSLVRGGSSYNEQF

V: TRBV5-5
J: TRBJ2-1
CDR3: ASSWGLAGTYNEEF

V: TRBV4-1
J: TRBJ2-5
CDR3: ASSQDGVGTQY

V: TRBV12-3/TRBV12-4
J: TRBJ2-2
CDR3: ASSFSGYGELF

V: TRBV10-3
J: TRBJ2-7
CDR3: AISEEDRFLSYEQY

V: TRBV27
J: TRBJ2-3
CDR3: AIGTSGSGGTDTQY

V: TRBV6-5
J: TRBJ1-6
CDR3: ASSLLGSPLH

V: TRBV7-3
J: TRBJ2-3
CDR3: ASSLMGPNTDTQY

V: TRBV28
J: TRBJ2-7
CDR3: ASSLKGFEQY

V: TRBV7-9
J: TRBJ2-1
CDR3: ASSPGTGIFYNEQF

V: TRBV11-2
J: TRBJ2-1
CDR3: ASSLEASGYNEQF

V: TRBV6-6
J: TRBJ1-2
CDR3: ASSFRTDMGYT

V: TRBV29-1
J: TRBJ1-1
CDR3: SVHRGGLGGTEAF

V: TRBV12-3/TRBV12-4
J: TRBJ1-5
CDR3: ASSREVHSNQPQH

V: TRBV7-9
J: TRBJ1-2
CDR3: ASSRQAKEYGYT

V: TRBV27
J: -
CDR3: ASSLVPQAPGDEQY

V: TRBV7-2
J: -
CDR3: ASRLAGGDYNEQY

V: TRBV7-9
J: TRBJ2-4
CDR3: ASDQGNIQY

V: TRBV5-5
J: TRBJ2-7
CDR3: ASSLEAGRKY